The 11 T cell receptor beta chains below all came from one sample that was sequenced in a study of blood T cell repertoires in COVID-19. Method: immunoSEQ multiplex PCR; TCRdb's copy keeps in-frame clones and lacks some. Here the sample spans about 370,000 clones, more than 70% being singletons. What was sequenced was peripheral blood. The receptors shown here come from a woman aged 25 to 45 with COVID-19, enrolled during active disease.

This rearrangement joins TRBV19 to TRBJ2-1; tentatively, D is TRBD2 (6 bases). CDR1 is LNHDA and CDR2 is SQIVND in the germline V gene (reference sequence). The CDR3 spans 15 residues. V was trimmed by 6 bases and J by 3 bases, leaving 15 bases between them. CDR3 DNA: TGTGCCAGTAGCCCAGTATGGGAGGACTACAATGAGCAGTTCTTC. The encoded protein is CASSPVWEDYNEQFF.

The chain carries TRBV30 and TRBJ1-4; tentative D call: TRBD1 (5 bases). The CDR3 contains 13 residues. V was pared by 2 bases and J by 11 bases, with 15 bases between. CDR1 GTSNPN and CDR2 SVGIG come from the germline V gene (reference sequence). CDR3 sequence (DNA): TGTGCCTGGAGTAGACCCCAGGGATTCAAACTGTTTTTT. It specifies CAWSRPQGFKLFF. Drawing the rest from reference TRBV30 and TRBJ1-4, the complete variable domain is SQTIHQWPATLVQPVGSPLSLECTVEGTSNPNLYWYRQAAGRGLQLLFYSVGIGQISSEVPQNLSASRPQDRQFILSSKKLLLSDSGFYLCAWSRPQGFKLFFGSGTQLSVL.

The J gene is TRBJ1-6, the V gene TRBV2; a weak D match, TRBD1 (5 bases). Trimming shortened V by 3 bases and J by 9 bases, and 9 bases separated the two germline ends. The CDR3 contains 13 residues. Germline CDR1 reads SNHLY; CDR2 reads FYNNEI. In DNA form, the CDR3 reads TGTGCCAGCAGTGACCTGGGGCGTTCACCCCTCCACTTT. Its translation is CASSDLGRSPLHF.

About this clone: Being one base from a much bigger clone, this may be a read error. The CDR3 nucleotides are TGTGCCAGCAGCTTAATAGCGGGAGGGCCCCACGAGCAGTACTTC. Residues: CASSLIAGGPHEQYF. This chain connects TRBV7-2 to TRBJ2-7; TRBD2 aligns across 11 bases. The V gene's germline CDR1 is SGHTA and CDR2 FQGNSA. This CDR3 has 15 residues. J gave up 5 bases and V 2 bases, and 5 bases lay outside the gene matches.

The chain is built from TRBV2 and TRBJ1-5; TRBD1 matches at 7 bases. V trimming: 7 bases; J trimming: 3 bases; junction bases outside the gene matches: 6. The CDR3 is 14 residues long. Germline V gene data show CDR1 as SNHLY and CDR2 as FYNNEI. DNA of the CDR3: TGTGCCAGCACAAGGGACAGAAACAATCAGCCCCAGCATTTT. Its translation is CASTRDRNNQPQHF.

This clone was seen just once. This sequence joins TRBV3-1 (or the pseudogene TRBV3-2) and TRBJ2-7, with TRBD2 matching over 7 bases. CDR3 size: 15 residues. The germline V gene encodes CDR1 LGHDT and CDR2 YNNKEL (reference sequence). Germline trimming cut 0 bases from V and 3 bases from J; bases unmatched to any gene: 5. DNA for the CDR3: TGTGCCAGCAGCCAAGATCGGGTAGCGGGCTACGAGCAGTACTTC. Its protein product is CASSQDRVAGYEQYF.

This chain connects TRBV15 to TRBJ2-7, with 8 bases lining up with TRBD2. Germline trimming cut 5 bases from V and 3 bases from J; bases unmatched to any gene: 6. The germline CDR1 and CDR2 sequences are LNHNV and YYDKDF (reference sequence). The CDR3 contains 14 residues. The CDR3 DNA reads as TGTGCCACCAGCCGGGGGGGAGGGGGCTACGAGCAGTACTTC. It codes for CATSRGGGGYEQYF.

This clone was recorded a few times. This CDR3 is also generated by other DNA sequences in the sample. The chain has TRBV9 and TRBJ2-1, with 9 bases aligning to TRBD2. Germline lookup yields CDR1 SGDLS and CDR2 YYNGEE. The CDR3 contains 15 residues. Trimming cost V 5 bases and J 2 bases; bases outside gene matches: 5. CDR3 sequence reads: CASSVTSGTYNEQFF. CDR3 bases: TGTGCCAGCAGTGTGACTAGCGGAACCTACAATGAGCAGTTCTTC.

The V and J genes are TRBV28 and TRBJ1-1, with D possibly matching TRBD1 (5 bases). The germline gives CDR1 MDHEN, CDR2 SYDVKM. Between the trimmed V and J ends, which lost 7 bases and 7 bases, there was a span of 22 bases. The CDR3 sequence is 15 residues long. The chain's CDR3 is CASTSLGVGDYEAFF. The CDR3, as DNA: TGTGCCAGCACCTCATTAGGGGTGGGGGACTATGAAGCTTTCTTT.

This clone has only one observation. V and J are TRBV3-1 (or the pseudogene TRBV3-2) and TRBJ2-5; unclear D gene. The CDR3 is 14 residues long. Germline V gives CDR1 LGHDT, CDR2 YNNKEL (reference sequence). V gave up 1 base and J gave up 4 bases, with 10 bases separating them. The CDR3 DNA follows: TGTGCCAGCAGCCAAGCACAGTCAGGAGAGACCCAGTACTTC. Its protein product is CASSQAQSGETQYF.

V usage is TRBV27 and J usage is TRBJ1-2, with TRBD1 as a possible D gene (6 bases). The CDR3 spans 15 residues. Trimming pared 6 bases from V and 1 base from J, leaving 15 bases between. Germline V gives CDR1 MNHEY, CDR2 SMNVEV (reference sequence). Here the CDR3 reads CASRVQGTRNYGYTF. DNA of the CDR3: TGTGCCAGCAGGGTCCAGGGGACCCGTAACTATGGCTACACCTTC.